The 25 T cell receptor beta chains below come from one sample, sequenced in a study of cytomegalovirus exposure and HLA in healthy donors. In the PCR, 60 Vbeta and 13 Jbeta primers were used. Profiled with immunoSEQ multiplex PCR; TCRdb holds only in-frame clones, not every one. The sample carries approximately 180,000 clones, 80% to 85% recorded once. Sequenced input: PBMCs. Source of these receptors: a middle-aged woman in good health and CMV-seronegative.

This clone was counted between two and nine times. The chain is built from TRBV5-4 and TRBJ2-3, with a weak D call TRBD2 (6 bases). The CDR3 loop spans 15 amino acids. Trimming removed 5 bases at V and 2 bases at J, with 15 bases between. Germline V lookup: CDR1 SGHNT, CDR2 YYREEE (reference sequence). The CDR3 nucleotides read TGTGCCAGCAGGCCGGCGGGGACCCCCACAGATACGCAGTATTTT. Its translation is CASRPAGTPTDTQYF.

The chain links TRBV29-1 to TRBJ2-3, with 14 bases fitting TRBD2. CDR3 length: 15 amino acids. Germline V gene lookup returns CDR1 SQVTM and CDR2 ANQGSEA. The junction had 2 bases not matched to a gene; V was cut back by 1 base and J by 5 bases. The CDR3 DNA is TGCAGCGTTGAAGGACTAGCGGGAGGGATAGATACGCAGTATTTT. Its protein is CSVEGLAGGIDTQYF.

V is TRBV7-2 and J is TRBJ1-2; 12 bases line up with TRBD1. CDR3 length equals 18 residues. J was trimmed by 7 bases and V by 1 base; bases with no gene match: 13. The V gene's germline CDR1 is SGHTA and CDR2 FQGNSA. DNA of the CDR3: TGTGCCAGCAGCTTAGGACCTTTCCCGGGACAGGGGGCGCGTGGCTACACCTTC. Translated: CASSLGPFPGQGARGYTF.

J is TRBJ1-6 and V is TRBV6-6; 8 nucleotides align to TRBD1. This CDR3 region has 14 residues. The V segment lost 7 bases and the J segment 8 bases; nucleotides outside the gene matches: 7. Germline V gene sequence: CDR1 MNHNY, CDR2 SVGAGI (reference sequence). CDR3 nucleotides: TGTGCCAGCACCTTCCGGACAGGGCATTCACCCCTCCACTTT. Its protein product is CASTFRTGHSPLHF.

The J gene is TRBJ1-1, the V gene TRBV6-5, with a weak D call TRBD1 (6 bases). The germline gives CDR1 MNHEY, CDR2 SVGAGI. The CDR3 is 13 amino acids. Trimming took 4 bases from V and 11 from J, leaving 17 bases between them. CDR3 residues: CASSFSQGEEAFF. In DNA form, the CDR3 reads TGTGCCAGCAGTTTCTCACAGGGCGAGGAGGCTTTCTTT.

The gene calls are TRBV29-1 and TRBJ2-1, with TRBD2 identical over 13 bases. The germline CDR1 and CDR2 sequences are SQVTM and ANQGSEA. CDR3 length: 15 amino acids. The ends lost 1 base at V and 5 bases at J; junction bases unmatched: 2. CDR3 DNA: TGCAGCGTTGAAGGGGGACTAGCGGGACACAATGAGCAGTTCTTC. As protein: CSVEGGLAGHNEQFF.

This chain joins TRBV2 and TRBJ1-5, with D possibly TRBD1 on 5 matching bases. From germline, CDR1 is SNHLY and CDR2 FYNNEI. The CDR3 spans 12 residues. Trimming removed 7 bases at V and 6 bases at J, with 10 bases between. The CDR3 DNA sequence: TGTGCCAGCAAGGGGATAGGTCAGCCCCAGCATTTT. It is translated as CASKGIGQPQHF.

This clone was counted a few times. CDR3 DNA sequence: TGTGCCAGCAGCGCCGGGTTACGAGAGACCCAGTACTTC. This translates into CASSAGLRETQYF. The chain joins TRBV6-1 to TRBJ2-5; D remains unclear. V dropped 6 bases and J dropped 4 bases, with 12 bases sitting between them. Germline-derived CDR1 and CDR2 are MNHNS and SASEGT. This CDR3 has 13 amino acids.

This clone was counted once. J is TRBJ2-7 and V is TRBV5-5, with TRBD1 matching 8 bases. V shed 4 bases, J shed 4 bases, and the junction held 4 bases outside the gene matches. Germline V gene sequence: CDR1 SGHKS, CDR2 YYEKEE (reference sequence). This CDR3 has 13 residues. CDR3 amino acids: CASSLRDRYEQYF. The DNA of the CDR3 is TGTGCCAGCAGCCTCCGGGACAGGTACGAGCAGTACTTC.

This rearrangement joins TRBV7-8 to TRBJ2-5; D is ambiguous. The CDR3 has 13 residues. Trimming shortened V by 2 bases and J by 2 bases, and 6 bases separated the two germline ends. Per germline, CDR1 SGHVS and CDR2 FQNEAQ. The CDR3 DNA sequence: TGTGCCAGCAGCTTACAGGTACAAGAGACCCAGTACTTC. It yields the protein CASSLQVQETQYF.

The chain employs TRBV7-2 and TRBJ1-1; no clear D gene. The germline V gene encodes CDR1 SGHTA and CDR2 FQGNSA. Trimming took off 1 base at V and 3 bases at J, with 6 bases between the two ends. This CDR3 is built from 13 residues. The CDR3 spells CASSLVEDTEAFF. The CDR3 DNA reads as TGTGCCAGCAGCTTAGTAGAGGACACTGAAGCTTTCTTT.

Here the CDR3 reads CASSPLPGTAGGPSREEQFF. The CDR3 nucleotides are TGTGCCAGCAGTCCACTTCCAGGGACAGCGGGAGGCCCCTCGCGAGAAGAGCAGTTCTTC. The chain carries TRBV14 and TRBJ2-1; 9 bases line up with TRBD2. The CDR3 contains 20 residues. V lost 6 bases and J lost 10; bases outside the gene matches: 28. Germline V lookup: CDR1 SGHDN, CDR2 FVKESK.

The CDR3 DNA is TGTGCCAGCAGCTTGGTTCTGAGAGGGGGTGGCTACACCTTC. Its translation: CASSLVLRGGGYTF. V usage is TRBV11-2 and J usage is TRBJ1-2, with D possibly matching TRBD1 (6 bases). The CDR3 loop spans 14 amino acids. From germline, CDR1 is SGHAT and CDR2 FQNNGV. Trimming removed 3 bases from V and 7 bases from J, with 15 bases in between.

The chain uses TRBV30 and TRBJ2-7; 13 nucleotides agree with TRBD2. V shed 3 bases, J shed 5 bases, and the junction held 16 bases outside the gene matches. The length of the CDR3 is 18 residues. Germline CDR1 GTSNPN, CDR2 SVGIG (reference sequence). This CDR3 is CAWSTSGRANSLFDEQYF. For the CDR3, the DNA is TGTGCCTGGAGCACTAGCGGGAGGGCCAACTCCCTTTTCGACGAGCAGTACTTC.

This rearrangement joins TRBV5-4 to TRBJ2-4; 10 positions agree with TRBD2. The CDR3 totals 14 residues. Germline CDR1 and CDR2: SGHNT and YYREEE (reference sequence). J was trimmed by 9 bases and V by 2 bases; bases with no gene match: 5. The CDR3 is CASSLAGGPSIQYF. CDR3 nucleotide sequence: TGTGCCAGCAGCTTAGCGGGAGGGCCCAGCATTCAGTACTTC.

In DNA form, the CDR3 reads TGCGCCAGCAGCTTGTCGGGCGGGATTGGGACAGATACGCAGTATTTT. Its protein product is CASSLSGGIGTDTQYF. This chain uses TRBV5-1 with TRBJ2-3; weak D call: TRBD2 (6 bases). V was cut by 1 base and J by 3 bases, with 15 bases left in between. Germline CDR1 reads SGHRS; CDR2 reads YFSETQ. CDR3 length: 16 residues.

This clone has just a few counts. CDR3 nucleotides: TGTGCCGTTCCAGGCTACAACAATGAGCAGTTCTTC. The encoded protein is CAVPGYNNEQFF. The chain recombines TRBV6-4 with TRBJ2-1, with D unclear. CDR1 and CDR2 (germline): MRHNA, SNTAGT. This CDR3 is 12 amino acids long. The V end lost 11 bases, the J end lost 5 bases, and 13 bases lay between the germline ends.

The V call is TRBV10-3, the J call TRBJ2-5; 9 bases map to TRBD2. Trimming removed 10 bases from V and 5 bases from J; junction bases left unmatched: 8. This CDR3 has 13 residues. Germline lookup yields CDR1 ENHRY and CDR2 SYGVKD. The CDR3 spells CATLAGVGETQYF. The CDR3 nucleotides read TGTGCCACATTAGCGGGAGTGGGGGAGACCCAGTACTTC.

V and J are TRBV7-3 and TRBJ1-2, with D maybe TRBD1 (5 bases). V lost 5 bases and J lost 4, with 11 bases in between. Germline V gene lookup returns CDR1 SGHTA and CDR2 FQGTGA. CDR3 length: 13 residues. The CDR3 region is CASSDDSSYGYTF. DNA for the CDR3: TGTGCCAGCAGCGATGACAGCTCCTATGGCTACACCTTC.

This clone was observed once. The rearrangement links TRBV6-5 to TRBJ2-1, with a possible D match to TRBD2 (5 bases). V was pared by 7 bases and J by 2 bases, with 15 bases between. Germline loops: CDR1 MNHEY, CDR2 SVGAGI. The CDR3 extends over 15 amino acids. CDR3 residues: CASTSSGNPYNEQFF. Here the CDR3 DNA reads TGTGCCAGCACCTCAAGCGGTAACCCCTACAATGAGCAGTTCTTC.

This clone was counted between two and nine times. V usage is TRBV7-2 and J usage is TRBJ2-7; D might be TRBD2 (6 bases). Trimming shortened V by 3 bases and J by 2 bases, and 11 bases separated the two germline ends. Looked up from germline, CDR1 is SGHTA and CDR2 is FQGNSA. The CDR3 spans 14 residues. The CDR3 DNA reads TGTGCCAGCAGCTTCGGAGGGAGAACCTACGAGCAGTACGTC. Protein product: CASSFGGRTYEQYV.

This clone was counted between two and nine times. V and J are TRBV4-1 and TRBJ2-1; no definite D call. The V gene's germline CDR1 is MGHRA and CDR2 YSYEKL. CDR3 length: 18 amino acids. V shed 2 bases and J shed 0 bases, with 17 bases lying between them. In nucleotides, the CDR3 is TGCGCCAGCAGCCAAAACCCATTGCCTGGTAGCTCCTACAATGAGCAGTTCTTC. This encodes CASSQNPLPGSSYNEQFF.

The chain couples TRBV19 to TRBJ2-3; D is possibly TRBD2 (5 bases). There are 16 residues in the CDR3. Germline CDR1 reads LNHDA; CDR2 reads SQIVND (reference sequence). The V and J ends lost 6 bases and 0 bases respectively, with 16 bases between them. Written as DNA, the CDR3 is TGTGCCAGTAGCCACCCCAGCGGAGCTAGCACAGATACGCAGTATTTT. Translation: CASSHPSGASTDTQYF.

This clone has only a few counts. V gene TRBV9 combines with J gene TRBJ2-5; 14 bases match TRBD2. The CDR3 runs to 15 residues. Germline assignment: CDR1 SGDLS and CDR2 YYNGEE. V lost 4 bases to trimming and J lost 5 bases; unmatched junction nucleotides: 4. CDR3 coding DNA: TGTGCCAGCAGCATAGGGACTAGCGGGAGTGAGACCCAGTACTTC. Translation gives CASSIGTSGSETQYF.

This chain uses TRBV7-3 with TRBJ2-5; D is ambiguous. Trimming cost V 0 bases and J 4 bases, with 15 bases left between them. Germline CDR1 is SGHTA and CDR2 is FQGTGA. CDR3 length: 16 residues. CDR3 DNA: TGTGCCAGCAGCTTAACTGGCGGCCCGGAAGGAGAGACCCAGTACTTC. This sequence encodes CASSLTGGPEGETQYF. The full variable domain, its missing parts supplied by reference TRBV7-3 and TRBJ2-5, is GAGVSQTPSNKVTEKGKYVELRCDPISGHTALYWYRQSLGQGPEFLIYFQGTGAADDSGLPNDRFFAVRPEGSVSTLKIQRTERGDSAVYLCASSLTGGPEGETQYFGPGTRLLVL.